The 18 T cell receptor beta chains below were found in one sample sequenced in a study of CD4+ T cells in melanoma. The repertoire was sequenced with immunoSEQ multiplex PCR; TCRdb's copy has only in-frame clones and lacks some. This table holds roughly 120,000 clones, roughly 90% found once. Sequences were obtained from peripheral blood. Every receptor here comes from a human donor with melanoma.

This rearrangement joins TRBV2 to TRBJ2-2; D unclear. Germline CDR1 and CDR2: SNHLY and FYNNEI. V was cut by 2 bases and J by 5 bases, with 3 bases left in between. The CDR3 is 12 residues long. The CDR3 sequence is CASSERTGELFF. CDR3 sequence (DNA): TGTGCCAGCAGTGAAAGGACCGGGGAGCTGTTTTTT.

This clone was counted a few times. V usage is TRBV6-1 and J usage is TRBJ1-5; 7 bases are a match to TRBD1. This CDR3 comprises 12 residues. V was clipped by 9 bases and J by 6 bases; unmatched bases: 5. Germline V lookup: CDR1 MNHNS, CDR2 SASEGT. This CDR3 is CASRRGGQPQHF. CDR3 nucleotide sequence: TGTGCCAGTCGCAGGGGGGGTCAGCCCCAGCATTTT.

This chain joins TRBV11-2 and TRBJ1-4, with unresolved D. The CDR3 length is 15 residues. V was clipped by 5 bases and J by 4 bases, with 14 bases between them. Germline CDR1 reads SGHAT; CDR2 reads FQNNGV. The CDR3 nucleotides are TGTGCCAGCAGCGACCCCGGGATCTATAATGAAAAACTGTTTTTT. Encoded protein: CASSDPGIYNEKLFF.

This chain uses TRBV7-8 with TRBJ2-3; the match to TRBD1 covers 10 bases. The CDR3 is 15 amino acids. J gave up 4 bases and V 5 bases, and 6 bases lay outside the gene matches. CDR1 is SGHVS and CDR2 is FQNEAQ in the germline V gene. The CDR3 protein is CASSLDRGRPDTQYF. CDR3 DNA sequence: TGTGCCAGCAGCCTCGACAGGGGGCGGCCAGATACGCAGTATTTT.

This clone has just a few counts. The chain recombines TRBV18 with TRBJ2-3; the match to TRBD2 covers 8 bases. V shed 6 bases, J shed 2 bases, and the junction held 7 bases outside the gene matches. The CDR3 is 15 residues long. Germline V gives CDR1 KGHSH, CDR2 LQKENI. CDR3 protein: CASSFSGAYTDTQYF. CDR3 DNA sequence: TGTGCCAGCTCCTTTAGCGGGGCCTACACAGATACGCAGTATTTT. The full variable domain, completed using reference TRBV18 and TRBJ2-3, is NAGVMQNPRHLVRRRGQEARLRCSPMKGHSHVYWYRQLPEEGLKFMVYLQKENIIDESGMPKERFSAEFPKEGPSILRIQQVVRGDSAAYFCASSFSGAYTDTQYFGPGTRLTVL.

The chain carries TRBV4-1 and TRBJ1-2, with 10 bases matching TRBD1. After removal of 0 bases from V and 8 bases from J, the junction contained 6 bases not matched to a gene. This CDR3 has 15 amino acids. Germline values: CDR1 MGHRA, CDR2 YSYEKL. The CDR3 bases are TGCGCCAGCAGCCAAGAATGGGGACAGGGGAGAGGCTACACCTTC. Its protein product is CASSQEWGQGRGYTF.

This clone was recorded once. This rearrangement joins TRBV21-1 to TRBJ2-7; the D call of TRBD2 is as the table states it, not checked on the DNA. TRBV21-1 is deemed a pseudogene. CDR3 size: 14 residues. This CDR3 reads CASIRTSGFYEQYF. In nucleotides, the CDR3 is TGTGCCAGCATCAGGACTAGCGGATTCTACGAGCAGTACTTC.

This chain connects TRBV5-4 to TRBJ2-3, with TRBD1 identical over 7 bases. The trim removed 1 base at V and 5 bases at J, leaving 1 base unmatched. The germline V gene has CDR1 SGHNT and CDR2 YYREEE (reference sequence). The CDR3 runs to 13 residues. CDR3 DNA: TGTGCCAGCAGCTTGCCAGGGGGAGATACGCAGTATTTT. Translation: CASSLPGGDTQYF.

The chain has TRBV5-1 and TRBJ2-1; D may be TRBD1 or TRBD2 (5 bases each). Germline lookup yields CDR1 SGHRS and CDR2 YFSETQ. V dropped 5 bases and J dropped 0 bases, with 12 bases sitting between them. CDR3 length equals 15 residues. The CDR3 is CASRSLGDSYNEQFF. CDR3 bases: TGCGCCAGCAGGTCCTTGGGGGACTCCTACAATGAGCAGTTCTTC.

The gene calls are TRBV6-6 and TRBJ2-7; 7 bases map to TRBD1. The J segment lost 5 bases and the V segment lost 7 bases, leaving 11 bases of the junction unmatched. CDR3 length: 14 amino acids. Germline loops: CDR1 MNHNY, CDR2 SVGAGI (reference sequence). CDR3 protein: CASTPLVQGNEQYF. In nucleotides, the CDR3 is TGTGCCAGCACCCCTCTTGTACAGGGGAACGAGCAGTACTTC.

J is TRBJ1-1 and V is TRBV6-4; TRBD1 aligns across 7 bases. J gave up 2 bases and V 5 bases, and 2 bases lay outside the gene matches. CDR3 length: 13 amino acids. In germline, CDR1 is MRHNA, CDR2 SNTAGT. The CDR3 loop reads CASSRQGNTEAFF. The CDR3 coding sequence is TGTGCCAGCAGTCGACAGGGAAACACTGAAGCTTTCTTT.

This clone has only one observation. This sequence joins TRBV7-3 and TRBJ2-3, with D maybe TRBD2 (6 bases). V lost 2 bases, J lost 1 base, and 13 bases lay in between. The CDR3 loop spans 16 amino acids. From germline, CDR1 is SGHTA and CDR2 FQGTGA. The CDR3 DNA reads TGTGCCAGCAGCTTAGGTGGACGGGAGCGCACAGATACGCAGTATTTT. Its protein product is CASSLGGRERTDTQYF.

This chain connects TRBV28 to TRBJ2-2; TRBD1 agrees at 7 bases. This CDR3 is 16 amino acids long. Germline-derived CDR1 and CDR2 are MDHEN and SYDVKM. Trimming at V came to 3 bases and at J to 5 bases, leaving 9 bases not matched to a gene. CDR3 region: CASSFRQGVGTGELFF. DNA of the CDR3: TGTGCCAGCAGTTTCCGGCAGGGGGTAGGGACCGGGGAGCTGTTTTTT. Together with reference TRBV28 and TRBJ2-2, the CDR3 gives the full variable domain: DVKVTQSSRYLVKRTGEKVFLECVQDMDHENMFWYRQDPGLGLRLIYFSYDVKMKEKGDIPEGYSVSREKKERFSLILESASTNQTSMYLCASSFRQGVGTGELFFGEGSRLTVL.

The rearrangement uses TRBV2 and TRBJ2-5; 8 positions match TRBD1. Germline CDR1 and CDR2: SNHLY and FYNNEI. The CDR3 covers 12 residues. J gave up 5 bases and V 6 bases, and 2 bases lay outside the gene matches. The CDR3 protein is CASRQGAETQYF. The CDR3 DNA reads TGTGCCAGCAGGCAGGGGGCCGAGACCCAGTACTTC.

V gene TRBV4-1 combines with J gene TRBJ1-4; TRBD1 aligns across 7 bases. The length of the CDR3 is 13 residues. The J segment lost 6 bases and the V segment lost 5 bases, leaving 3 bases of the junction unmatched. CDR1 is MGHRA, CDR2 YSYEKL, per germline. CDR3 in DNA: TGCGCCAGCAGCGAAGGGACAGATGAAAAACTGTTTTTT. Translation gives CASSEGTDEKLFF.

The chain joins TRBV5-4 to TRBJ1-4; no reliable D call. The CDR3 length is 15 residues. V was clipped by 0 bases and J by 3 bases, with 9 bases between them. Germline V CDR1 and CDR2: SGHNT, YYREEE (reference sequence). Here the CDR3 reads CASSLGGLANEKLFF. CDR3 nucleotides: TGTGCCAGCAGCTTGGGGGGTTTGGCTAATGAAAAACTGTTTTTT.

V gene TRBV9 combines with J gene TRBJ2-2; no reliable D call. V lost 6 bases to trimming and J lost 0 bases, with 6 bases between them. Germline CDR1 SGDLS, CDR2 YYNGEE. The CDR3 runs 13 residues. CDR3 sequence reads: CASKNANTGELFF. The CDR3 DNA follows: TGTGCCAGCAAAAATGCGAACACCGGGGAGCTGTTTTTT.

The chain recombines TRBV29-1 with TRBJ2-7; no clear D gene. Germline V gene sequence: CDR1 SQVTM, CDR2 ANQGSEA. The V gene lost 3 bases and the J gene lost 4 bases, with 16 bases spanning the gap. CDR3 size: 14 residues. CDR3 bases: TGCAGCGTTGACGTCTGGGTATCAGGATACGAGCAGTACTTC. It translates to CSVDVWVSGYEQYF.